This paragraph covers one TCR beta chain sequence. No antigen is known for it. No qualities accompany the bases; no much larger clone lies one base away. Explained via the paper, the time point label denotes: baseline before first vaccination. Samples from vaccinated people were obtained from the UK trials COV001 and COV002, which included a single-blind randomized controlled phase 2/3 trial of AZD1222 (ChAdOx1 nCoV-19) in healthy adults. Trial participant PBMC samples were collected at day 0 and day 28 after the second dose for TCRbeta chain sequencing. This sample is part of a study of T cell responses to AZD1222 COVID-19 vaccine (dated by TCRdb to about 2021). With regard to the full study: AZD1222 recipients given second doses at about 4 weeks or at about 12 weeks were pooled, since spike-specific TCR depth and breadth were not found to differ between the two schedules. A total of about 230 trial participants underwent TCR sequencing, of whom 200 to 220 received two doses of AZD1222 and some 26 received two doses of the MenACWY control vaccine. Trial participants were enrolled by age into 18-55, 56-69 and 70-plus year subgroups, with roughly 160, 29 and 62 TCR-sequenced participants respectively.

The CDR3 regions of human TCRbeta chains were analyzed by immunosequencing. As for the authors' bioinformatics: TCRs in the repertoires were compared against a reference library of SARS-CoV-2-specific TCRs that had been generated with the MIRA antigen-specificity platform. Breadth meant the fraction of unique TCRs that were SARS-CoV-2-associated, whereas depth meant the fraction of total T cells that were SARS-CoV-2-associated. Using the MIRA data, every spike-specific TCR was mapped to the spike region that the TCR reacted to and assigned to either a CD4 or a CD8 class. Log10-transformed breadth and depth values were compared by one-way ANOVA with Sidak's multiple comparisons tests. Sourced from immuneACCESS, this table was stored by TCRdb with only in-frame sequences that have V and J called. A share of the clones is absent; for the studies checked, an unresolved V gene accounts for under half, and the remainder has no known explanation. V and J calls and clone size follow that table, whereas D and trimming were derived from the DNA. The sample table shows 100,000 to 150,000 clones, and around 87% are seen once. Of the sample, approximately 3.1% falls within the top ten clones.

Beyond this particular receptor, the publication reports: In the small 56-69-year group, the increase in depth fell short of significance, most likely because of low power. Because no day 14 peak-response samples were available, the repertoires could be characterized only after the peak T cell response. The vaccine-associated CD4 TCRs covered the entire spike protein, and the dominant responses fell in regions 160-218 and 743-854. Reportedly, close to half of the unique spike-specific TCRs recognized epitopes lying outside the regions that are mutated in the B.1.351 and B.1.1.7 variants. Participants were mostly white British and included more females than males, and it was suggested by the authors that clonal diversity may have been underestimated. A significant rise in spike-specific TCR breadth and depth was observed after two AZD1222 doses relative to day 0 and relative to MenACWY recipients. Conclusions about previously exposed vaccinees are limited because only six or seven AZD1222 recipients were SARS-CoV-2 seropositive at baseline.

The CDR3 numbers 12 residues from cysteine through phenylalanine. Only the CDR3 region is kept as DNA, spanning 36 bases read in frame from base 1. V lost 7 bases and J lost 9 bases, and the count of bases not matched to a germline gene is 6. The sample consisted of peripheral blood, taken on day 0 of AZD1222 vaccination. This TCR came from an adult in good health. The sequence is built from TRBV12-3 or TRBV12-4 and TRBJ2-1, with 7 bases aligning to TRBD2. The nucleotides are TGTGCCAGCACCCGGGGAGGGACTGAGCAGTTCTTC. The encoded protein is CASTRGGTEQFF.